These 16 T cell receptor beta chains share one sample of origin, sequenced in a study of blood T cell repertoires in COVID-19. Generated by immunoSEQ multiplex PCR, the TCRdb table keeps only in-frame clones and is missing some. The table includes approximately 85,000 clones, almost 95% detected once. Sample: peripheral blood. All receptors derive from a woman aged 60-75 years with active COVID-19.

In nucleotides, the CDR3 is TGTGCCAGCAGTTTTGCAGGGGCAGGGGGCACTGAAGCTTTCTTT. Translated: CASSFAGAGGTEAFF. The rearrangement uses TRBV11-3 and TRBJ1-1; 7 bases align to TRBD1. V lost 6 bases to trimming and J lost 4 bases; unmatched junction nucleotides: 11. The CDR3 has 15 amino acids. The germline V gene has CDR1 SGHNT and CDR2 YENEEA.

This CDR3 reads CASSLLSGAANYGYTF. The CDR3 nucleotides are TGTGCCAGCAGCTTGTTGAGTGGAGCGGCTAACTATGGCTACACCTTC. The chain is built from TRBV5-6 and TRBJ1-2; D not resolved. Germline V gene lookup returns CDR1 SGHDT and CDR2 YYEEEE. This CDR3 spans 16 amino acids. Trimming removed 1 base from V and 0 bases from J, with 13 bases in between.

V and J are TRBV7-9 and TRBJ1-6; no definite D call. Germline CDR1 and CDR2: SEHNR and FQNEAQ (reference sequence). V was shortened by 1 base and J by 5 bases, with 6 bases between the two germline ends. The CDR3 extends over 14 amino acids. CDR3 residues: CASSLEQNNSPLHF. The CDR3 region has the DNA TGTGCCAGCAGCTTAGAACAGAATAATTCACCCCTCCACTTT.

This rearrangement joins TRBV11-2 to TRBJ2-7, with 9 bases matching TRBD1. V trimming: 5 bases; J trimming: 4 bases; junction bases outside the gene matches: 9. This CDR3 is 15 amino acids long. CDR1 is SGHAT and CDR2 is FQNNGV in the germline V gene. CDR3 nucleotides: TGTGCCAGCAGCCTAAACAGGGGGCAAGGATACGAGCAGTACTTC. Translation gives CASSLNRGQGYEQYF.

V usage is TRBV18 and J usage is TRBJ1-2; a weak D match, TRBD1 (6 bases). V lost 6 bases to trimming and J lost 1 base, with 15 bases between them. CDR1 KGHSH and CDR2 LQKENI come from the germline V gene. This CDR3 contains 15 residues. DNA for the CDR3: TGTGCCAGCTCGATCCAGGGGACGGATAACTATGGCTACACCTTC. It yields the protein CASSIQGTDNYGYTF.

This clone was counted once. The chain combines TRBV2 with TRBJ2-3; perhaps TRBD1 as D (5 bases). Trimming cost V 6 bases and J 0 bases, with 7 bases left between them. Germline V gene data show CDR1 as SNHLY and CDR2 as FYNNEI. This CDR3 has 13 residues. CDR3 amino acids: CASRRQSTDTQYF. DNA for the CDR3: TGTGCCAGCAGGAGACAGAGCACAGATACGCAGTATTTT. Variable domain in full (rest from reference TRBV2 and TRBJ2-3): EPEVTQTPSHQVTQMGQEVILRCVPISNHLYFYWYRQILGQKVEFLVSFYNNEISEKSEIFDDQFSVERPDGSNFTLKIRSTKLEDSAMYFCASRRQSTDTQYFGPGTRLTVL.

The chain links TRBV14 to TRBJ2-1; 12 bases are shared with TRBD1. Germline trimming cut 1 base from V and 7 bases from J; bases unmatched to any gene: 5. Germline V CDR1 and CDR2: SGHDN, FVKESK. The CDR3 spans 16 residues. CDR3 sequence reads: CASSQAGQGARNEQFF. DNA for the CDR3: TGTGCCAGCAGCCAAGCGGGACAGGGGGCGAGGAATGAGCAGTTCTTC.

The CDR3 DNA reads TGTGCCAGCAGCACAGGGGGTTCCCGGGAAGCTTTCTTT. As protein: CASSTGGSREAFF. V usage is TRBV12-3 or TRBV12-4 and J usage is TRBJ1-1; 8 nucleotides match TRBD1. Germline trimming cut 6 bases from V and 8 bases from J; bases unmatched to any gene: 8. The CDR3 consists of 13 residues.

The gene calls are TRBV4-3 and TRBJ2-7, with 12 nucleotides matching TRBD2. Germline CDR1 and CDR2: LGHNA and YSLEER. V dropped 1 base and J dropped 4; count of bases not matched to a gene: 2. This CDR3 comprises 15 residues. This chain's CDR3 is CASSQGLAGVYEQYF. For the CDR3, the DNA is TGCGCCAGCAGCCAAGGACTAGCGGGGGTTTACGAGCAGTACTTC.

CDR3 loop: CASRTGSYPGELFF. The CDR3 coding sequence is TGTGCCAGCAGGACAGGGTCGTATCCCGGGGAGCTGTTTTTT. The chain couples TRBV6-5 to TRBJ2-2; 7 nucleotides agree with TRBD1. The V segment lost 6 bases and the J segment 6 bases; nucleotides outside the gene matches: 7. CDR3 size: 14 residues. Germline V lookup: CDR1 MNHEY, CDR2 SVGAGI.

This clone appeared once. The chain is built from TRBV24-1 and TRBJ2-1; 10 bases fit TRBD2. Germline CDR1 is KGHDR and CDR2 is SFDVKD. With 7 bases clipped from V and 4 bases from J, the junction kept 6 bases outside the gene matches. The CDR3 totals 15 residues. The CDR3 loop reads CATSSAGGTYNEQFF. The CDR3 bases are TGTGCCACCAGCTCAGCGGGGGGGACTTACAATGAGCAGTTCTTC.

This chain joins TRBV9 and TRBJ1-1, with a possible D match to TRBD1 (5 bases). The CDR3 is 15 residues long. V was cut by 0 bases and J by 0 bases, with 9 bases left in between. The germline gives CDR1 SGDLS, CDR2 YYNGEE. CDR3 DNA: TGTGCCAGCAGCGTAGGGGGCGGACTGAACACTGAAGCTTTCTTT. Translated, it gives CASSVGGGLNTEAFF.

The chain has TRBV11-3 and TRBJ2-6; D perhaps matches TRBD1 (7 bases). This CDR3 is 20 amino acids long. Germline lookup yields CDR1 SGHNT and CDR2 YENEEA. Deletions cut 3 bases from V and 0 bases from J, with 21 bases between. CDR3 DNA sequence: TGTGCCAGCAGCTTGTACAGGGGCGGGGCGGATCTCTCTGGGGCCAACGTCCTGACTTTC. Its translation is CASSLYRGGADLSGANVLTF.

The chain combines TRBV27 with TRBJ2-2; D may be TRBD2 (5 bases). The CDR3 spans 13 residues. V lost 4 bases to trimming and J lost 7 bases, with 10 bases between them. The germline V gene encodes CDR1 MNHEY and CDR2 SMNVEV (reference sequence). CDR3 in DNA: TGTGCCAGCAGTTGGAGGCGTGGCGGGGAGCTGTTTTTT. Its protein is CASSWRRGGELFF.

Only a few counts were recorded for this clone. The chain couples TRBV18 to TRBJ1-1; perhaps TRBD1 as D (5 bases). The CDR3 totals 15 residues. V lost 2 bases to trimming and J lost 1 base, with 11 bases between them. Per the germline V gene, CDR1 is KGHSH and CDR2 is LQKENI. CDR3 residues: CASSPVHQGNTEAFF. The CDR3 nucleotides are TGTGCCAGCTCACCAGTCCACCAGGGGAACACTGAAGCTTTCTTT.

V usage is TRBV28 and J usage is TRBJ1-5; D might be TRBD1 (6 bases). Trimming removed 4 bases from V and 7 bases from J, with 14 bases in between. Germline V gene lookup returns CDR1 MDHEN and CDR2 SYDVKM. This CDR3 has 14 amino acids. The CDR3 spells CASSSLQGLQPQHF. In DNA form, the CDR3 reads TGTGCCAGCAGTTCTTTGCAGGGGCTCCAGCCCCAGCATTTT.